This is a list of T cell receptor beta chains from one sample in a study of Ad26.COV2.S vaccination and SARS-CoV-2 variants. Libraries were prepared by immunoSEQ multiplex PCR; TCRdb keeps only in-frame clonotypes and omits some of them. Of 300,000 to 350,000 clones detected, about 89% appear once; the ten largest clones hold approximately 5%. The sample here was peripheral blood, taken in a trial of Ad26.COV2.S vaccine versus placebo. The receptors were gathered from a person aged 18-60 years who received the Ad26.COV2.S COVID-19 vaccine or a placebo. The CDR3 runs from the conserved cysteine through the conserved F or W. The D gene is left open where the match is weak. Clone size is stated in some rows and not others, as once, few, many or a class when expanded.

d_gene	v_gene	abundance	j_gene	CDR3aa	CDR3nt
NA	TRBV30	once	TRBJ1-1	CASTGYDNTEAFF	TGTGCCTCCACAGGGTATGATAACACTGAAGCTTTCTTT
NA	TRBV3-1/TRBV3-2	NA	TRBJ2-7	CASSQGPGATYEQYF	TGTGCCAGCAGCCAAGGGCCGGGGGCGACTTACGAGCAGTACTTC
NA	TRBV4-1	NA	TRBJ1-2	CASSQDPRGYGYTF	TGCGCCAGCAGCCAAGATCCCAGGGGTTACGGCTACACCTTC
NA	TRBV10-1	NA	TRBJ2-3	CASREIQFSTDTQYF	TGCGCCAGCAGGGAGATTCAATTCAGCACAGATACGCAGTATTTT
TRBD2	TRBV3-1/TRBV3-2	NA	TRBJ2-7	CASSQSRAGEGSGYEQYF	TGTGCCAGCAGCCAAAGTAGGGCGGGAGAGGGATCCGGATACGAGCAGTACTTC
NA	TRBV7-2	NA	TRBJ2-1	CASSSTPGSYNEQFF	TGTGCCAGCAGCTCCACCCCGGGCTCCTACAATGAGCAGTTCTTC
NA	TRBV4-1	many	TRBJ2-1	CASSQDGVIGNEQFF	TGCGCCAGCAGCCAAGATGGGGTGATAGGTAATGAGCAGTTCTTC
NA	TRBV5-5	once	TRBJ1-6	CASSSDGSSYNSPLHF	TGTGCCAGCAGCTCCGATGGGAGCTCCTATAATTCACCCCTCCACTTT
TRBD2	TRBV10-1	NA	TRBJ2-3	CASSEMGLAGSTDTQYF	TGCGCCAGCAGTGAGATGGGACTAGCGGGCAGCACAGATACGCAGTATTTT
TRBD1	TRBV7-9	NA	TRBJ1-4	CASSYFRDSRDEKLFF	TGTGCCAGCAGTTACTTTCGGGACAGTCGTGACGAAAAACTGTTTTTT
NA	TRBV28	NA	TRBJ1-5	CASSLLLGYSNQPQHF	TGTGCCAGCAGTTTACTCCTCGGGTATAGCAATCAGCCCCAGCATTTT
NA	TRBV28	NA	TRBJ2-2	CASSLPVGGGPNTGELFF	TGTGCCAGCAGTTTACCGGTAGGGGGAGGGCCGAACACCGGGGAGCTGTTTTTT
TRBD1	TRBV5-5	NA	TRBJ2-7	CASSPPTGADLSEQYF	TGTGCCAGCAGCCCTCCCACAGGGGCTGACCTCTCGGAGCAGTACTTC
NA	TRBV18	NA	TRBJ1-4	CASSPQFGEKLFF	TGTGCCAGCTCACCACAGTTCGGTGAAAAACTGTTTTTT
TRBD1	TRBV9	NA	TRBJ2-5	CASGTGQETQYF	TGTGCCAGCGGGACAGGCCAAGAGACCCAGTACTTC
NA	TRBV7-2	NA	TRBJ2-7	CASSLSHEQYF	TGTGCCAGCAGCTTAAGCCACGAGCAGTACTTC
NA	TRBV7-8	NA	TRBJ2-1	CASSPGAGPSHEQFF	TGTGCCAGCAGCCCCGGGGCAGGGCCCTCCCATGAGCAGTTCTTC
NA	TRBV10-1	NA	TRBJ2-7	CASSVADWRAEQYF	TGCGCCAGCAGTGTGGCGGACTGGCGGGCCGAGCAGTACTTC
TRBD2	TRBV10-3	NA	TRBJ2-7	CAISEGHSGTYEQYF	TGTGCCATCAGTGAAGGACATAGCGGGACCTACGAGCAGTACTTC
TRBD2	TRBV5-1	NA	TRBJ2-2	CASSRTLSISGPNTGELFF	TGCGCCAGCAGCCGAACACTCTCGATTAGCGGGCCGAACACCGGGGAGCTGTTTTTT
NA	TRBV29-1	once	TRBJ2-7	CSVSRESSYEQYF	TGCAGCGTTTCAAGGGAGTCAAGCTACGAGCAGTACTTC
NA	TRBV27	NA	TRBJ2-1	CASSPDRVGQQFF	TGTGCCAGCAGTCCGGATCGGGTGGGACAGCAGTTCTTC
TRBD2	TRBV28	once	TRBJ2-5	CASSHGLAGGTVPKETQYF	TGTGCCAGCAGTCACGGACTAGCGGGAGGGACTGTTCCTAAAGAGACCCAGTACTTC
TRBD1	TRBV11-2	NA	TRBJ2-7	CASSLERTGPYEQYF	TGTGCCAGCAGCTTAGAACGGACAGGGCCCTACGAGCAGTACTTC
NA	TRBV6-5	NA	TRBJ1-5	CASSRRVDLPQHF	TGTGCCAGCAGCCGCAGGGTAGACCTGCCCCAGCATTTT
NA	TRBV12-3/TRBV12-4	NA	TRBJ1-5	CASRDGTNQPQHF	TGTGCCAGCAGGGACGGAACTAATCAGCCCCAGCATTTT
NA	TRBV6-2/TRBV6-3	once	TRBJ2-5	CASSSVAVETQYF	TGTGCCAGCAGTTCGGTAGCGGTGGAGACCCAGTACTTC
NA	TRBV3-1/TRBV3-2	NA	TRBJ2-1	CASSRSGSHNEQFF	TGTGCCAGCAGCCGCTCCGGGTCCCACAATGAGCAGTTCTTC
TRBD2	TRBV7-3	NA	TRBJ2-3	CASSSPETSGGTDTQYF	TGTGCCAGCAGCTCGCCCGAGACTAGCGGGGGCACAGATACGCAGTATTTT
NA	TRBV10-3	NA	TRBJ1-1	CAISEVVAGNTEAFF	TGTGCCATCAGTGAGGTTGTGGCAGGGAACACTGAAGCTTTCTTT
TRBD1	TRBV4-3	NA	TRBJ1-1	CASSPYYDRGLTEAFF	TGCGCCAGCAGCCCTTACTACGACAGGGGGCTCACTGAAGCTTTCTTT
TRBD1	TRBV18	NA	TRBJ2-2	CASSETGGLNTGELFF	TGTGCCAGCTCGGAGACAGGGGGTTTGAACACCGGGGAGCTGTTTTTT
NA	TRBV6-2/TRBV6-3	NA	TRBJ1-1	CASSLYLRSEAFF	TGTGCCAGCAGTTTATACCTCAGGAGTGAAGCTTTCTTT
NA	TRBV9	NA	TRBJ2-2	CASSAHVVNTGELFF	TGTGCCAGCAGCGCCCACGTGGTGAACACCGGGGAGCTGTTTTTT
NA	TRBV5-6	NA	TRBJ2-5	CASSLAGKETQYF	TGTGCCAGCAGCTTGGCCGGTAAAGAGACCCAGTACTTC
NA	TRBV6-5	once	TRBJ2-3	CASRTKGTDTQYF	TGTGCCAGCCGAACTAAGGGCACAGATACGCAGTATTTT
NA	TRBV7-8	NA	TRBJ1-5	CASSLAWGIATPQHF	TGTGCCAGCAGCTTAGCGTGGGGGATCGCGACGCCCCAGCATTTT